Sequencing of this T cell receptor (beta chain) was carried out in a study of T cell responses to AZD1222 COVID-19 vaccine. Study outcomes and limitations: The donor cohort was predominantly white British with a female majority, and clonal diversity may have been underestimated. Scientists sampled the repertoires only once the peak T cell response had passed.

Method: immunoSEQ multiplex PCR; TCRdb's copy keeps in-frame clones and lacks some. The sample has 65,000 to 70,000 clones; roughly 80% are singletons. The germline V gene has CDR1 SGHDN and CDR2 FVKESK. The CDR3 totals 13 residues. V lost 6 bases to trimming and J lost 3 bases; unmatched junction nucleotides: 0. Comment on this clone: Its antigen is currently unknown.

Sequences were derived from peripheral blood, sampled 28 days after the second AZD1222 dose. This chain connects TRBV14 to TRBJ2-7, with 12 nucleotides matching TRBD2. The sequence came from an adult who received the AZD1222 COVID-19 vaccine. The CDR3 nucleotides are TGTGCCAGCAGGACTAGCGGGAGCTACGAGCAGTACTTC. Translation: CASRTSGSYEQYF.